This section outlines one TCR beta chain sequence together with its context. What it binds is unknown. One end of the junction is discordant with germline, which a read error may explain. Alongside a J-beta primer mix, a sample-barcoded 5' primer served in a second PCR lasting roughly 7 to 11 cycles. Researchers report that each sample yielded at least 2.5 million CDR3-containing paired-end reads. From the 5' RACE reads, TCRdb called clonotypes with MiXCR, one entry per CDR3 protein. Of about a million distinct CDR3 sequences listed, roughly 50% are singletons. Per the germline V gene, CDR1 is LGHDT and CDR2 is YNNKEL (reference sequence). The CDR3 runs 15 residues. The data were taken from a study of blood T cells in healthy people across ages. Study observations and caveats: Diversity of TCR beta per million T cells declined in a roughly linear way with age.

PBMCs, at least 7 million per sample, were isolated. The TCR originated in a man aged 30-40 years in good health. The sample comprised blood. V and J are TRBV3-1 and TRBJ2-1, with 7 nucleotides matching TRBD1. The CDR3 sequence: CASRQGGASRNEQFF. In nucleotides, the CDR3 is TGTGCCAGCAGGCAAGGGGGCGCCTCGAGGAATGAGCAGTTCTTC.